The clone carrying this T cell receptor beta chain has a handful of counts. Its antigen remains unknown. This CDR3 contains 15 residues. Trimming took 6 bases from V and 3 from J; bases not matched to a gene: 9. The data were taken from a study of CD8 T cells in ankylosing spondylitis. Overall study results and limits: A motif in TCR beta, a set of eight highly homologous variants, appeared characteristic of ankylosing spondylitis blood.

TCRdb re-analysed the 5' RACE reads in MiXCR, keeping a single row per CDR3 protein. This sample has 330,000 or so distinct CDR3 sequences, with less than 9.5% found just once. This clonotype originated in a male donor with ankylosing spondylitis. This sequence joins TRBV12-3 or TRBV12-4 and TRBJ2-7, with TRBD2 matching over 9 bases. Sequencing was carried out using blood, either unsorted or a sorted T cell fraction (not recorded which). The chain's CDR3 is CASSSRSGRLYEQYF. The CDR3 nucleotides are TGTGCCAGCAGCTCCCGCAGCGGGAGGCTCTACGAGCAGTACTTC.